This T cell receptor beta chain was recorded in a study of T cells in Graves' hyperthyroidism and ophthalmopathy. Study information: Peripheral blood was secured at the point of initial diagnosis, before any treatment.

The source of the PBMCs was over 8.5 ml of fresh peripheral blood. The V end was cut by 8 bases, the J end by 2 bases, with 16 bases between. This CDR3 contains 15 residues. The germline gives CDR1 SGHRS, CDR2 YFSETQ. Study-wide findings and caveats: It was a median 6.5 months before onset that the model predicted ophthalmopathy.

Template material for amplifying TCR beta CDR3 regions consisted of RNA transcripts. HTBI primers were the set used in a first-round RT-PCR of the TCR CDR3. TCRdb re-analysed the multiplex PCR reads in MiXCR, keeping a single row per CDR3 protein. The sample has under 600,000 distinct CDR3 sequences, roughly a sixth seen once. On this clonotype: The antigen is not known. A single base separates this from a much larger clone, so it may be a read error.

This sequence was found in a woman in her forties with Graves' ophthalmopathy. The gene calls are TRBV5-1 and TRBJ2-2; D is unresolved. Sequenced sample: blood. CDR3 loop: CASRAWADNTGELFF. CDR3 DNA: TGCGCCAGTAGAGCTTGGGCAGACAACACCGGGGAGCTGTTTTTT.